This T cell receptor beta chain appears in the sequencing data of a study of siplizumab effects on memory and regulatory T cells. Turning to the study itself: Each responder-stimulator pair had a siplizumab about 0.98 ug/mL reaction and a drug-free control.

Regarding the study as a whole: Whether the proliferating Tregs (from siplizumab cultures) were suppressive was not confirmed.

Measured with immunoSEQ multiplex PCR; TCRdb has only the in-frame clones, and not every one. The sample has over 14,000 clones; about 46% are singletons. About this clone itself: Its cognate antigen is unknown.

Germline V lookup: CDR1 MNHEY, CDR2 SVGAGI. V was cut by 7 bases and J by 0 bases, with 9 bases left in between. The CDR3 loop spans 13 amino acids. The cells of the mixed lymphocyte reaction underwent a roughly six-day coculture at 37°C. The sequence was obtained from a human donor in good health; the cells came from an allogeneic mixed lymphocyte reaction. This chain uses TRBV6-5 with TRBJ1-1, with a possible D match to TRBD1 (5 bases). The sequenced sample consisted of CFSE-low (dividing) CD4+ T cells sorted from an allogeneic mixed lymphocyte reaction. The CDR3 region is CASTDRLNTEAFF. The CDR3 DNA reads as TGTGCCAGCACCGACAGACTGAACACTGAAGCTTTCTTT.